A single T cell receptor beta chain is shown here with its context. As originally analysed: Reference gene primer amplification in the assay estimated nucleated cell counts. Data came from immunoSEQ multiplex PCR; TCRdb stores just in-frame clones and leaves some out. D and trimming come from the DNA, and the V and J calls and clone size come from that table. The sample records roughly 150,000 clones, about 86% being singletons. V shed 1 base and J shed 0 bases, with 14 bases lying between them. Looked up from germline, CDR1 is SGHRS and CDR2 is YFSETQ. The CDR3 runs to 16 residues. The record originates from a study of blood T cell repertoires in COVID-19. Background on the study: Samples taken during acute and convalescent COVID-19 were collected in the United States, Italy and Spain.

Those enrolled, adults aged 18 to 89 years, came from around 24 US areas. Participant-given clinical history determined each cohort assignment. This sequence originates from a man aged 50 to 60 who had recovered from COVID-19. The sequencing input was PBMCs or T cells enriched from blood (not recorded which). V is TRBV5-1 and J is TRBJ2-7, with D possibly matching TRBD1 (5 bases). CDR3 bases: TGCGCCAGCAGCTTGAACCCCCTAGGGGACTCCTACGAGCAGTACTTC. Amino acids: CASSLNPLGDSYEQYF.